This T cell receptor beta chain derives from a study of blood T cell repertoires in COVID-19 (dated by TCRdb to the early 2020s). At the level of the whole study: Samples from collaborators originated in the United States, Italy and Spain and spanned both the acute and convalescent phases of COVID-19. The prospective study material was composed of cDNA or gDNA derived from T cells, B-cell-depleted T cells, or PBMCs. The dataset comprised deeply sampled blood TCRbeta repertoires from subjects exposed to, actively infected with, or recovered from COVID-19. The repertoires were released in a freely available public database intended as a resource for research on the immune response to SARS-CoV-2. Samples came from the ongoing ImmuneRACE study (first 160 participants) plus 1,254 subjects from 6 global collaborators. Sample metadata almost always included a de-identified subject ID, COVID-19 status, age in years and sex. Where available, HLA class I and class II types were taken from metadata supplied by the sample provider and were not determined by assay-based typing. Paper-wide results and their limitations: The quantity of clinical and demographic metadata differed by source and by participant and was supplied without curation.

The immunoSEQ Assay, a bias-controlled multiplex PCR, was used to amplify TCRbeta CDR3 regions from genomic DNA. Regarding the original processing steps: Nucleated cell counts per sample were estimated from amplification of reference gene primers within the assay. To quantify the absolute abundance of each unique TCRbeta CDR3 rearrangement, sequence reads were collapsed and filtered. For each sample, productive Simpson clonality was calculated as the square root of Simpson's diversity index across productive rearrangements. The immuneACCESS repertoire file appears here via TCRdb, limited to in-frame rearrangements. These files lack a portion of the clones; in checked studies, under half of the deficit traces to unresolved V genes, and the cause of the others is not known. For V, J and clone size, that table is used; D and trimming come from the DNA. This sample has just under 80,000 clones in its table, and approximately 80% of those were observed once. Together, the top ten hold under 45% of the sample.

Including cysteine and phenylalanine, the CDR3 has 16 amino acids. The read is trimmed to its CDR3 DNA, 48 bases read in frame from base 1. CDR1 and CDR2 (LNHDA, SQIVND) derive from the germline V gene (reference sequence). The V end loses 2 bases and the J end loses 0 bases, and a stretch of 11 bases separates them. As concerns this clone: There is no known antigen for this receptor. Per-nucleotide qualities are absent, and no much larger clonotype sits a single base away.

Each collaborating institution followed its own protocols to collect whole blood in K2EDTA tubes. For TCRbeta analysis, collaborators shipped samples as frozen whole blood, isolated PBMCs, or DNA extracted from either of those sample types. The receptor's source is a woman in her seventies with acute or convalescent COVID-19. The chain employs TRBV19 and TRBJ1-5; TRBD1 could be the D gene, as 6 bases match. Sample: peripheral blood. For the CDR3, the sequence is CASSITGRLSNQPQHF. The bases read TGTGCCAGTAGTATAACAGGGAGACTTAGCAATCAGCCCCAGCATTTT.